This T cell receptor (beta chain) was observed in a study of T-cell memory formation after mild COVID-19. Whole-study results and caveats: The authors left the SARS-CoV-2 specificity of second-wave clones peaking on day 37 unconfirmed. Some clones that responded turned up in pre-infection memory, which suggests that cross-reactive memory joined in.

This clonotype has a handful of counts. Its antigen is not known. MiXCR was run by TCRdb on the 5' RACE reads, yielding one entry per CDR3 protein. The table has about 350,000 distinct CDR3 sequences, approximately 15% seen once. This CDR3 spans 18 amino acids. After removal of 5 bases from V and 2 bases from J, the junction contained 16 bases not matched to a gene. Germline CDR1 DFQATT, CDR2 SNEGSKA (reference sequence). The sequencing input was PBMCs or a T cell subset sorted from them (not recorded which). The receptor's source is a man in his late teens or twenties who had mild COVID-19 (a few samples of this study predate the infection). Cell type and time point are not known. The V and J genes are TRBV20-1 and TRBJ2-4; 9 nucleotides agree with TRBD1. This CDR3 is CSAEGQGIGVETKNIQYF. As DNA, the CDR3 is TGCAGTGCTGAGGGACAGGGAATAGGTGTAGAAACCAAAAACATTCAGTACTTC.